The TCR beta chain described here comes from a study of immune cell composition in non-small cell lung cancer. Study outcomes and limitations: Squamous carcinomas (approximately 75%) more often had tumour-associated clones >0.5% than adenocarcinomas (roughly 35%).

In germline, CDR1 is MDHEN, CDR2 SYDVKM. The length of the CDR3 is 15 residues. V shed 6 bases, J shed 4 bases, and the junction held 9 bases outside the gene matches. Comment on this clone: Its antigen is undetermined.

Measured with immunoSEQ multiplex PCR; TCRdb has only the in-frame clones, and not every one. The sample gives 15,000 or so clones, more than 60% of which show up once; approximately 10% is in the top ten. The normal lung sample lay at least 3 cm, and maximally far, from the tumour. This sample was shared with a second study, whose subject was CD4 T cells in lung cancer. As that study records: CD4+ clones recognizing candidate mutation-encoded neoepitopes were isolated from blood.

Specimen: non-adjacent lung tissue. The TCR sequence derives from a human donor with non-small cell lung cancer. The gene calls are TRBV28 and TRBJ1-3, with 7 nucleotides matching TRBD1. CDR3 DNA sequence: TGTGCCAGCAGCTACCCACAGGGGAGGGGAAACACCATATATTTT. Amino acid sequence: CASSYPQGRGNTIYF.